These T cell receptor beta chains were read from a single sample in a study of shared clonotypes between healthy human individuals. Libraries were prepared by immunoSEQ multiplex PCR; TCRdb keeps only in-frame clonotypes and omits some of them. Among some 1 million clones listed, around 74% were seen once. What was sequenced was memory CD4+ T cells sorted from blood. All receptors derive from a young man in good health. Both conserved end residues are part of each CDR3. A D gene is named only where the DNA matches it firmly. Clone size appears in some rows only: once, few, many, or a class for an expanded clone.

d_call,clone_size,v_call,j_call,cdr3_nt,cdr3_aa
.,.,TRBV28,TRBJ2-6,TGTGCCAGCAGTTTAGACGGGCCTGGGGCCAACGTCCTGACTTTC,CASSLDGPGANVLTF
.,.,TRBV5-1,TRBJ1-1,TGCGCCAGCAGCTTGGCCGGCGGCTACACTGAAGCTTTCTTT,CASSLAGGYTEAFF
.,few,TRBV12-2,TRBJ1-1,TGTGCAAGTCGCATATATGACAGGGAAAACGGGGATGAAGCTTTCTTT,CASRIYDRENGDEAFF
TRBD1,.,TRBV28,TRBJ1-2,TGTGCCAGCTTTCCTTCACCGGGACAGGGGTCGAACTATGGCTACACCTTC,CASFPSPGQGSNYGYTF
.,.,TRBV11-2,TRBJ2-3,TGTGCCAGCAGCTTAAATAGCAGGGCGACAGATACGCAGTATTTT,CASSLNSRATDTQYF
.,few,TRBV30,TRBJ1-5,TGTGCCTGGAGTGTACACAGGGACGATCAGCCCCAGCATTTT,CAWSVHRDDQPQHF
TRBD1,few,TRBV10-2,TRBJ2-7,TGCGCCAGCAGACGGACAGGGGGCGAATACGAGCAGTACTTC,CASRRTGGEYEQYF
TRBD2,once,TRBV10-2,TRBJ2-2,TGCGCCAGCAGTGATACTAGCGGGGGGGCCACCGGGGAGCTGTTTTTT,CASSDTSGGATGELFF
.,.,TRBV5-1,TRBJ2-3,TGCGCCAGCAGCCCTCAGAGTGAGCGGCCAGATACGCAGTATTTT,CASSPQSERPDTQYF
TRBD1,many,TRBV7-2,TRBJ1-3,TGTGCCAGCAGCCCGGGACAGGGGGGCACCATATATTTT,CASSPGQGGTIYF
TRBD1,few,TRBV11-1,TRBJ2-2,TGTGCCAGCAGACCATTTGGACAGGAAGAGGAGACCGGGGAGCTGTTTTTT,CASRPFGQEEETGELFF
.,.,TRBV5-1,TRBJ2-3,TGCGCCAGCAGCTTGGATTGGGGGCCTAGCACAGATACGCAGTATTTT,CASSLDWGPSTDTQYF
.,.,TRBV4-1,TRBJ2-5,TGCGCCAGCAGCCAAGATATGGCGATCCGGGGGGAGACCCAGTACTTC,CASSQDMAIRGETQYF
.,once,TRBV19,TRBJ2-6,TGTGCCAGTAATAGCGGTAACTCTGGGGCCAACGTCCTGACTTTC,CASNSGNSGANVLTF
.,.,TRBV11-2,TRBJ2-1,TGTGCCAGCAGCTCGCCCGGGACTGCGAGCTACAATGAGCAGTTCTTC,CASSSPGTASYNEQFF
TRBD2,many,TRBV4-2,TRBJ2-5,TGTGCCAGCAGCCCTCTAGCGGGGGGCCAAGAGACCCAGTACTTC,CASSPLAGGQETQYF